This T cell receptor beta chain was documented in a study of graft-versus-host responses after intestinal transplantation. Background on the study: Multivisceral, liver-intestinal, or isolated intestinal transplants were performed in recipients.

Only in-frame clones appear in the TCRdb table, and some are missing; sequencing was by immunoSEQ multiplex PCR. The table records tens of thousands of clones, more than 85% of them present only once. With respect to this clone: As yet, its antigen is unknown.

The source of this sequence is a human donor who was the organ donor for an intestinal transplant. Here the sequenced sample was unstimulated CD8+ T cells sorted from spleen or lymph node cells, taken before transplant.

The CDR3 nucleotides read TGTGCCAGCAGCTTCCCGGGAAATGAGCAGTTCTTC. Residues: CASSFPGNEQFF. The rearrangement links TRBV11-3 to TRBJ2-1, with a possible D match to TRBD2 (5 bases). CDR1 and CDR2 (germline): SGHNT, YENEEA. V lost 3 bases and J 7 bases, leaving 7 bases between the germline ends. The CDR3 loop spans 12 amino acids. The variable domain in full, with the rest retrieved from reference TRBV11-3 and TRBJ2-1, is EAGVVQSPRYKIIEKKQPVAFWCNPISGHNTLYWYLQNLGQGPELLIRYENEEAVDDSQLPKDRFSAERLKGVDSTLKIQPAELGDSAVYLCASSFPGNEQFFGPGTRLTVL.